This entry lists 17 T cell receptor beta chains sequenced from one sample in a study of cytomegalovirus exposure and HLA in healthy donors. Libraries were prepared by immunoSEQ multiplex PCR; TCRdb keeps only in-frame clonotypes and omits some of them. The sample has around 61,000 clones; approximately 92% are singletons. The sample comprised PBMCs. These receptors were taken from a man between 18 and 35 years old in good health and CMV-seropositive.

The rearrangement joins TRBV4-2 to TRBJ1-2, with a weak D call TRBD1 (5 bases). Germline CDR1 LGHNA, CDR2 YNFKEQ. This CDR3 has 14 amino acids. Between the trimmed V and J ends, which lost 4 bases and 5 bases, there was a span of 14 bases. CDR3 nucleotide sequence: TGTGCCAGCAGCCTAGGAGACAGCGGGTATGGCTACACCTTC. This sequence encodes CASSLGDSGYGYTF.

As concerns this clone: At one end, the junction sequence differs from germline, possibly due to a read error. The chain carries TRBV2 and TRBJ1-4; 9 bases align to TRBD1. This CDR3 is 14 amino acids long. CDR1 and CDR2 (germline): SNHLY, FYNNEI. DNA of the CDR3: TGTGCCAGCACTGAACAGGGGGCGTATGAAAAACTGTTTTTT. Protein sequence: CASTEQGAYEKLFF.

In DNA, the CDR3 is TGTGCCAGCAGCTGGGCAGGGGGAATTGACATTCAGTACTTC. This gives the protein CASSWAGGIDIQYF. The rearrangement links TRBV5-6 to TRBJ2-4, with 7 bases aligning to TRBD1. Germline V gene sequence: CDR1 SGHDT, CDR2 YYEEEE. After removal of 3 bases from V and 8 bases from J, the junction contained 8 bases not matched to a gene. CDR3 length: 14 residues.

Points on this clone: At one of its ends the junction is not consistent with the germline gene, which may arise from a read error. V gene TRBV7-3 combines with J gene TRBJ2-1; D remains unclear. The germline gives CDR1 SGHTA, CDR2 FQGTGA. The CDR3 spans 11 residues. The DNA of the CDR3 is TGTGCCAGCAGCTCCAACAATGAGCAGTTCTTC. It yields the protein CASSSNNEQFF. The entire variable domain, with the rest obtained from reference TRBV7-3 and TRBJ2-1, is as follows: GAGVSQTPSNKVTEKGKYVELRCDPISGHTALYWYRQSLGQGPEFLIYFQGTGAADDSGLPNDRFFAVRPEGSVSTLKIQRTERGDSAVYLCASSSNNEQFFGPGTRLTVL.

This CDR3 reads CASSLRRLAGDEQFF. In DNA, the CDR3 is TGTGCCAGCAGCTTACGACGACTAGCGGGAGATGAGCAGTTCTTC. The V and J genes are TRBV11-2 and TRBJ2-1; 12 bases are a match to TRBD2. The CDR3 sequence is 15 residues long. Germline V gives CDR1 SGHAT, CDR2 FQNNGV. Trimming removed 2 bases from V and 8 bases from J; junction bases left unmatched: 4.

The V and J genes are TRBV27 and TRBJ2-7; 7 bases map to TRBD1. Germline CDR1 reads MNHEY; CDR2 reads SMNVEV (reference sequence). V lost 3 bases to trimming and J lost 2 bases; unmatched junction nucleotides: 7. The CDR3 sequence is 15 residues long. CDR3 protein: CASSFERGRAYEQYF. Here the CDR3 DNA reads TGTGCCAGCAGTTTTGAGAGGGGGCGCGCCTACGAGCAGTACTTC.

This clone showed up just once. CDR3 region: CASSLGGTSAISEQYF. In DNA, the CDR3 is TGTGCCAGCAGCTTAGGAGGGACTAGCGCTATCTCCGAGCAGTACTTC. The V call is TRBV11-3, the J call TRBJ2-7, with 10 bases identical to TRBD2. The CDR3 consists of 16 residues. V was pared by 1 base and J by 6 bases, with 9 bases of the junction left unmatched. Germline CDR1 SGHNT, CDR2 YENEEA.

The rearrangement joins TRBV5-1 to TRBJ2-3; D unresolved. V dropped 1 base and J dropped 4 bases, with 10 bases sitting between them. CDR3 length equals 14 residues. Germline CDR1 is SGHRS and CDR2 is YFSETQ. The CDR3 here is CASSLQQAPDTQYF. The CDR3 DNA follows: TGCGCCAGCAGCTTGCAGCAGGCCCCAGATACGCAGTATTTT.

The chain links TRBV30 to TRBJ1-1; TRBD1 is a possible D gene (6 bases). Germline lookup yields CDR1 GTSNPN and CDR2 SVGIG (reference sequence). The CDR3 has 13 residues. The V end lost 2 bases, the J end lost 7 bases, and 14 bases lay between the germline ends. The CDR3 spells CAWSRRTVSEAFF. In DNA, the CDR3 is TGTGCCTGGAGTAGAAGGACAGTGAGTGAAGCTTTCTTT. The complete variable domain, with remaining parts taken from reference TRBV30 and TRBJ1-1, reads SQTIHQWPATLVQPVGSPLSLECTVEGTSNPNLYWYRQAAGRGLQLLFYSVGIGQISSEVPQNLSASRPQDRQFILSSKKLLLSDSGFYLCAWSRRTVSEAFFGQGTRLTVV.

V usage is TRBV6-4 and J usage is TRBJ2-6, with a possible D match to TRBD2 (5 bases). The CDR3 is 17 amino acids. The ends were cut back, 3 bases at V and 1 base at J, with 13 bases in the middle. CDR1 and CDR2 (germline): MRHNA, SNTAGT. The DNA for the CDR3 is TGTGCCAGCAGTGAGGAGGCAGGCTTTTCTGGGGCCAACGTCCTGACTTTC. This gives the protein CASSEEAGFSGANVLTF.

V is TRBV19 and J is TRBJ1-5; the D gene is possibly TRBD1 (6 bases). The CDR3 loop spans 15 amino acids. Germline CDR1 is LNHDA and CDR2 is SQIVND (reference sequence). V gave up 1 base and J gave up 4 bases, with 11 bases separating them. The CDR3 spells CASSIVTGPNQPQHF. For the CDR3, the DNA is TGTGCCAGTAGTATAGTCACAGGGCCGAATCAGCCCCAGCATTTT.

This clone was detected once. This chain uses TRBV5-1 with TRBJ2-7; 9 nucleotides line up with TRBD2. Germline V gene lookup returns CDR1 SGHRS and CDR2 YFSETQ. Trimming took 0 bases from V and 7 from J; bases not matched to a gene: 8. The CDR3 totals 15 residues. Here the CDR3 DNA reads TGCGCCAGCAGCTTGGGACTAGCGGTGGAACGGGAGCAGTACTTC. Translating it yields CASSLGLAVEREQYF.

The genes are TRBV19 and TRBJ1-1, with no clear D. CDR3 length equals 12 residues. Per the germline V gene, CDR1 is LNHDA and CDR2 is SQIVND (reference sequence). V was clipped by 3 bases and J by 5 bases, with 7 bases between them. The CDR3 DNA reads as TGTGCCAGTAGTATCGAGGAGACTGAAGCTTTCTTT. This encodes CASSIEETEAFF.

CDR3 in amino acids: CASSTTALAGGDEQYF. As DNA, the CDR3 is TGTGCCAGCAGCACAACCGCTTTGGCGGGAGGGGACGAGCAGTACTTC. The chain joins TRBV7-8 to TRBJ2-7; 9 nucleotides match TRBD2. With V trimmed by 5 bases and J by 5 bases, 13 bases remained unmatched. This CDR3 contains 16 residues. Germline CDR1 SGHVS, CDR2 FQNEAQ.

The J gene is TRBJ2-5, the V gene TRBV6-1; maybe TRBD2 (6 bases). Trimming removed 3 bases from V and 0 bases from J, with 8 bases in between. Germline V lookup: CDR1 MNHNS, CDR2 SASEGT. There are 14 residues in the CDR3. In DNA form, the CDR3 reads TGTGCCAGCAGTGAGGCGGGGTACCAAGAGACCCAGTACTTC. Encoded protein: CASSEAGYQETQYF.

This clone has just one count. The CDR3 DNA is TGTGCCAGCAGCTTCCCGGGAAATGGCTACGAGCAGTACTTC. Encoded protein: CASSFPGNGYEQYF. V usage is TRBV7-2 and J usage is TRBJ2-7; a weak D match, TRBD2 (5 bases). The CDR3 has 14 residues. Trimming removed 3 bases from V and 3 bases from J, with 12 bases in between. Germline V CDR1 and CDR2: SGHTA, FQGNSA.

This clone was seen more than once but under ten times. J is TRBJ2-7 and V is TRBV7-9, with D unclear. V was trimmed by 1 base and J by 1 base, leaving 5 bases between them. Germline assignment: CDR1 SEHNR and CDR2 FQNEAQ (reference sequence). The CDR3 is made up of 13 amino acids. CDR3 sequence: CASSLDGSYEQYF. The CDR3 coding sequence is TGTGCCAGCAGCTTAGACGGGTCCTACGAGCAGTACTTC.